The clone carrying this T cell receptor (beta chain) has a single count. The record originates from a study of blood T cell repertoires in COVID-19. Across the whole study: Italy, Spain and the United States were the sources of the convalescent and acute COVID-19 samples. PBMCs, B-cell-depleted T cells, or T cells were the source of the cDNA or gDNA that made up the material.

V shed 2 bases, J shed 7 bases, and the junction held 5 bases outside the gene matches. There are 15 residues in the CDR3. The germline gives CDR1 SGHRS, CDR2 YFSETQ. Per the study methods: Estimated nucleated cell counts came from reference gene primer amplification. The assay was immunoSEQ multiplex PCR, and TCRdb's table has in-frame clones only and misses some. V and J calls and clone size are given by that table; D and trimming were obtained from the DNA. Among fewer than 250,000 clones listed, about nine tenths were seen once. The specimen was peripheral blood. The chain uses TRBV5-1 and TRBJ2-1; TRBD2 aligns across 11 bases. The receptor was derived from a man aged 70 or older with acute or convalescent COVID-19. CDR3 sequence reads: CASSFTSGRGNEQFF. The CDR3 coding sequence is TGCGCCAGCAGCTTCACTAGCGGGAGAGGGAATGAGCAGTTCTTC.